This TCR beta chain was documented in a study of OX40 agonist ivuxolimab in advanced cancers. Describing the broader study: The costimulatory receptor OX40 (CD134) was targeted by ivuxolimab, a fully human IgG2 agonistic monoclonal antibody. Prior anti-PD-1, anti-PD-L1 or anti-CTLA-4 therapy was permitted, and checkpoint inhibitors had been received by about 36% of dose-escalation patients. Partial responses occurred in three dose-escalation patients: two with cutaneous melanoma and one with hepatocellular carcinoma. The point of sequencing TCRbeta in the periphery was to test whether ivuxolimab changed TCR sequence diversity and drove clonal T-cell expansion. The paper reports the monotherapy dose-escalation portion (N of about 56 patients) of the phase I ivuxolimab trial. The dose-escalation cohort was roughly 83% male with a mean age of about 65 years, ranging from roughly 23 to 85. Of the 50 or so patients in dose escalation, approximately 20 had hepatocellular carcinoma, around 15 had melanoma, 9 had renal cell carcinoma and 9 had head and neck cancer. Intravenous ivuxolimab was administered to patients every 2 weeks at six dose levels: 0.01, 0.1, 0.3, 1.5, 3 and 10 mg/kg. Points the paper makes about the study in general: After ivuxolimab, expanded clones were on average more numerous among CD8+ T cells than among CD4+ T cells. In partial responders in the 0.1-3.0 mg/kg groups, normalized peripheral clonal expansion was found to be among the lowest, especially among CD8+ T cells. At doses of 0.1 to 3.0 mg/kg, clonal expansion of both CD4+ and CD8+ T cells in blood was seen between baseline and week 6. Low levels of normalized T-cell clonal expansion were also seen in some patients who did not respond. The antigen specificity of the peripheral T cells that underwent clonal expansion was not determined.

Comment on this clone: Its antigen is currently not known. No per-base quality is available; no much larger clone lies one base away.

Per the germline V gene, SGHDN is the CDR1 and FVKESK is the CDR2. Counted from cysteine to phenylalanine, this CDR3 has 17 amino acids. This entry keeps only the CDR3 DNA: 51 bases, framed from base 1. V loses 3 bases of germline sequence and J loses 2 bases, and the interval between the two ends is 14 bases. Genomic DNA was extracted from sorted cells for sequencing of the TCRbeta CDR3 region. TCRbeta CDR3 regions were sequenced using the immunoSEQ Assay. Not all clones reach the TCRdb copy of this immuneACCESS table, which keeps in-frame sequences only. Checked studies attribute under half of the gap to unresolved V genes and leave the rest unexplained. The sample table contains approximately 90,000 clones; only one count was recorded for around 90% of them. The ten most abundant clones make up 8.7% of the sample. The trial excluded patients who had a history of autoimmune disease or who were on systemic immunosuppression. Peripheral blood for TCR sequencing was drawn from every dose cohort at baseline, at cycle 4 day 1 and at cycle 7 day 1. Samples were obtained from an open-label, multicenter, first-in-human phase I dose-escalation trial of ivuxolimab. Adults with locally advanced or metastatic melanoma, renal cell carcinoma, hepatocellular carcinoma or head and neck squamous cell carcinoma were enrolled in the trial. Before TCR sequencing, CD4+ T cells and CD8+ T cells from peripheral blood were sorted into separate populations.

The TCR sequence derives from an adult with an advanced solid tumor such as melanoma, head and neck, liver or kidney cancer. The rearranged segments are TRBV14 and TRBJ2-6; perhaps TRBD2 is the D gene, with 6 bases matching. The sequencing used CD4+ or CD8+ T cells sorted from blood, collected in a trial of the OX40 agonist ivuxolimab. The CDR3 protein is CASSHKSPGAGANVLTF. Here is the DNA: TGTGCCAGCAGCCACAAGAGTCCGGGGGCTGGGGCCAACGTCCTGACTTTC.